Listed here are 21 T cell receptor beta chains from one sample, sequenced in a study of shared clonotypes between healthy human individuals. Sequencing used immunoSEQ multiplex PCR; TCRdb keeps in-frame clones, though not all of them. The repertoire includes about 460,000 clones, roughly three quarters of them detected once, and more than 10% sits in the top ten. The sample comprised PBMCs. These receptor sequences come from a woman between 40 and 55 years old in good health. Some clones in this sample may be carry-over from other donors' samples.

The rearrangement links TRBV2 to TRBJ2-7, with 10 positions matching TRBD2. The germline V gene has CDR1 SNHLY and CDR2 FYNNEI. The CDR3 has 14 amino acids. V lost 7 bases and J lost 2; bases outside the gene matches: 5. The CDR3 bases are TGTGCCAGCACCCCAGCGGGAGGGACCTACGAGCAGTACTTC. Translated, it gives CASTPAGGTYEQYF.

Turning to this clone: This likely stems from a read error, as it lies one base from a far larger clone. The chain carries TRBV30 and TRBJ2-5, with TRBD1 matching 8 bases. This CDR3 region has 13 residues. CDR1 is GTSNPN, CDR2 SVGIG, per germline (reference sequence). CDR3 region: CAWMGQEQEAQYF. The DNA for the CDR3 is TGTGCCTGGATGGGACAGGAGCAAGAGGCCCAGTACTTC.

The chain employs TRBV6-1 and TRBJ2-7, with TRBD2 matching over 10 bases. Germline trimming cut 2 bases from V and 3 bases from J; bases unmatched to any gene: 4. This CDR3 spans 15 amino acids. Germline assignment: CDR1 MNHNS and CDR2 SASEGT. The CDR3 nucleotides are TGTGCCAGCAGTGAACTTGGACTAGCGGTCTACGAGCAGTACTTC. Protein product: CASSELGLAVYEQYF.

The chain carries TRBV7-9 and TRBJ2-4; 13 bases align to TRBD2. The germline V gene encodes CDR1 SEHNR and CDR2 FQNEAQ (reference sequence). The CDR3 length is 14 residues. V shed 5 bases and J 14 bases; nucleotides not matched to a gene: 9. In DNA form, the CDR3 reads TGTGCCAGCAGCCCAGGAGGACTAGCGGGAGAGGAGTACTTC. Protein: CASSPGGLAGEEYF.

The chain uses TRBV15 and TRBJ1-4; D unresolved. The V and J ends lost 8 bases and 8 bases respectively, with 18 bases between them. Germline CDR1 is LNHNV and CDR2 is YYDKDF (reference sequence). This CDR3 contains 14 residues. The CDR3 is CATGSRATREKLFF. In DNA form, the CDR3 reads TGTGCCACCGGCTCGCGGGCTACACGAGAAAAACTGTTTTTT.

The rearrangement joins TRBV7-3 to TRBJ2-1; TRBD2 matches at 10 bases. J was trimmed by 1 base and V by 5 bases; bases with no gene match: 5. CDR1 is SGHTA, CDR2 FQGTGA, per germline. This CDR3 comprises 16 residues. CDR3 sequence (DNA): TGTGCCAGCAGCCCTAGGACTAGCGGTTCCTACAATGAGCAGTTCTTC. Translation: CASSPRTSGSYNEQFF.

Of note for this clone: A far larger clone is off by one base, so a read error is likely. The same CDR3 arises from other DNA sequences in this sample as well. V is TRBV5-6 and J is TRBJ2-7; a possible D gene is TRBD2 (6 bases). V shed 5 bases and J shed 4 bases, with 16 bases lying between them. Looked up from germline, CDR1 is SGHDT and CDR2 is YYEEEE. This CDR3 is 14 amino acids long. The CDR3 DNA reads TGTGCCAGCAGTTTCTATGGCGGGATATACGAGCAGTACTTC. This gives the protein CASSFYGGIYEQYF.

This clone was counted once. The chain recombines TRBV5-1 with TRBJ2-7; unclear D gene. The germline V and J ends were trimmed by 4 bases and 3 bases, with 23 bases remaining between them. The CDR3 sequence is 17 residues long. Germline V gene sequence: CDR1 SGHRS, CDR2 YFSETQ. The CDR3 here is CASSEDARTPVGYEQYF. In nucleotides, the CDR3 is TGCGCCAGCAGCGAGGACGCCCGGACGCCAGTGGGCTACGAGCAGTACTTC.

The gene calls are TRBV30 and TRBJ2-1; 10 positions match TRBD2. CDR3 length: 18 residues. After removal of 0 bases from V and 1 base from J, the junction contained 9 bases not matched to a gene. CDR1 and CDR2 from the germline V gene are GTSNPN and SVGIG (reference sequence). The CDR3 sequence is CAWSVPSGGAGSYNEQFF. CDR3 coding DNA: TGTGCCTGGAGTGTACCTAGCGGGGGTGCCGGTTCCTACAATGAGCAGTTCTTC.

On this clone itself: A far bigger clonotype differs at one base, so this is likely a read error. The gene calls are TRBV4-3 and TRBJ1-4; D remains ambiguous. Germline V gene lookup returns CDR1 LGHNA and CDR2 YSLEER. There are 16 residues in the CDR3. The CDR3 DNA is TGCGCCAGCGGCCAAGGTCGGGTCGTCACTAATGAAAAACTGTTTTTT. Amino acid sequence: CASGQGRVVTNEKLFF.

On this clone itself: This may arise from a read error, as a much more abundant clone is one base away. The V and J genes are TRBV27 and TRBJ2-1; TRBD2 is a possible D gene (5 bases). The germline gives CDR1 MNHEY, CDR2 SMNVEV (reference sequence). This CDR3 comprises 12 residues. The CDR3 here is CASRYSVGFLLF. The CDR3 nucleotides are TGTGCCAGCAGGTATAGCGTGGGATTTCTCCTCTTC.

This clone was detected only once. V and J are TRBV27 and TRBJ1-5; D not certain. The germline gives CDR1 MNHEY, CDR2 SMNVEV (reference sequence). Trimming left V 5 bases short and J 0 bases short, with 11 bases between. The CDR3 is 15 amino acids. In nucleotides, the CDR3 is TGTGCCAGCAGTCCCCGACATAATAGCAATCAGCCCCAGCATTTT. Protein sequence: CASSPRHNSNQPQHF.

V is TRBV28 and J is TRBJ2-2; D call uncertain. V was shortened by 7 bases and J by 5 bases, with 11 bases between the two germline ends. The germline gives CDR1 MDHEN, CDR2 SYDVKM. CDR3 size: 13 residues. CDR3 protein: CASIKGSTGELFF. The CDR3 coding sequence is TGTGCCAGCATTAAGGGTAGTACCGGGGAGCTGTTTTTT.

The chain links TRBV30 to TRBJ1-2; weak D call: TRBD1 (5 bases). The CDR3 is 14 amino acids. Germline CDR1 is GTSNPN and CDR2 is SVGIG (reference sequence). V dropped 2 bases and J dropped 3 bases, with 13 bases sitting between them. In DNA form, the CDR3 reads TGTGCCTGGAGTTCAGGGATCGGATACTATGGCTACACCTTC. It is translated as CAWSSGIGYYGYTF.

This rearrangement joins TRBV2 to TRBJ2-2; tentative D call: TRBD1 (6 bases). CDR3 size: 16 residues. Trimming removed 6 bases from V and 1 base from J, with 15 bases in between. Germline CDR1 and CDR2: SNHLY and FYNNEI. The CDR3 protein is CASSRADRLNTGELFF. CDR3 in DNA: TGTGCCAGCAGCCGCGCAGACAGGCTGAACACCGGGGAGCTGTTTTTT.

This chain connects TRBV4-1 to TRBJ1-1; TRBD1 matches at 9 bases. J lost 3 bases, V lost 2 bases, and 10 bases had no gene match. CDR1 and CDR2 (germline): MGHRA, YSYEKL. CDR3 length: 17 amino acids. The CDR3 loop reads CASSQTPATGGDTEAFF. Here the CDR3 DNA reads TGCGCCAGCAGCCAAACCCCTGCGACAGGGGGAGACACTGAAGCTTTCTTT.

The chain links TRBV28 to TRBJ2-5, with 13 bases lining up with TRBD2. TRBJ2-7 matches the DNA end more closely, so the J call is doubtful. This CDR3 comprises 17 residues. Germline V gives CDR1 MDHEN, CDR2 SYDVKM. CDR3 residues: CAVTGGTSGMASYEQYF. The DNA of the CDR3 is TGTGCCGTTACCGGGGGGACTAGCGGGATGGCATCCTACGAGCAGTACTTC.

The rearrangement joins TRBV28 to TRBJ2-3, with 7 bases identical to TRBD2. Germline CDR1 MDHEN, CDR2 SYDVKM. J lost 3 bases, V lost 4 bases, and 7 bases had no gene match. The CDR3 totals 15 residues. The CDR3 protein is CASSSQRERTDTQYF. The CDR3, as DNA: TGTGCCAGCAGTTCCCAGCGGGAAAGAACAGATACGCAGTATTTT.

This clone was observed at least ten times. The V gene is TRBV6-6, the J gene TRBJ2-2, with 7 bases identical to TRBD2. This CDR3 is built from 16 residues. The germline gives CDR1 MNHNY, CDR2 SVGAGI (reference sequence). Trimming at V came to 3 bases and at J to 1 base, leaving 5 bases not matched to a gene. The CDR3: CASSYRTRMNTGELFF. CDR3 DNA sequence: TGTGCCAGCAGTTATAGGACTAGAATGAACACCGGGGAGCTGTTTTTT.

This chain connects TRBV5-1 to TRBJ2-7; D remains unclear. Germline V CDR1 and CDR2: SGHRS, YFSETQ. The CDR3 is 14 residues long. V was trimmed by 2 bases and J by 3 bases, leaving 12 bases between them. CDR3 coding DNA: TGCGCCAGCAGCTTCGCCTCGGTCAACTACGAGCAGTACTTC. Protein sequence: CASSFASVNYEQYF.

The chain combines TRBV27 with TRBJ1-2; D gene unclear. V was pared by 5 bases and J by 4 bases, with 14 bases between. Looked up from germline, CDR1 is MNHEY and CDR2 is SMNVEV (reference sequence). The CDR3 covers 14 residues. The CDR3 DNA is TGTGCCAGCAGTCGCCTCGGGGATGGCTATGGCTACACCTTC. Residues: CASSRLGDGYGYTF.